The text below deals with one TCR beta chain. The data belong to a study of blood T cell repertoires in COVID-19. Study-level background: Sites in the United States, Italy and Spain provided acute and convalescent COVID-19 samples. PBMCs, B-cell-depleted T cells, or T cells were the source of the cDNA or gDNA that made up the material.

Germline lookup yields CDR1 SEHNR and CDR2 FQNEAQ (reference sequence). Trimming at V came to 5 bases and at J to 5 bases, leaving 11 bases not matched to a gene. This CDR3 is built from 15 residues. As originally analysed: Estimation of nucleated cell counts was performed using reference gene primer amplification. TCRdb's copy holds only in-frame clones and misses some; the assay was immunoSEQ multiplex PCR. V, J and clone size derive from that table, while D and trimming were established from the DNA sequence. The profile shows a few hundred thousand clones, approximately 89% of them singletons. Patients of the Seattle cohort, enrolled during active infection, were followed longitudinally.

This chain joins TRBV7-9 and TRBJ2-5; 7 bases are shared with TRBD2. The sequenced material came from peripheral blood. This receptor was taken from a woman under 40 with COVID-19, enrolled during active disease. CDR3 in amino acids: CASSLLRMREETQYF. The CDR3 nucleotides read TGTGCCAGCAGCCTTCTTCGGATGCGGGAGGAGACCCAGTACTTC.